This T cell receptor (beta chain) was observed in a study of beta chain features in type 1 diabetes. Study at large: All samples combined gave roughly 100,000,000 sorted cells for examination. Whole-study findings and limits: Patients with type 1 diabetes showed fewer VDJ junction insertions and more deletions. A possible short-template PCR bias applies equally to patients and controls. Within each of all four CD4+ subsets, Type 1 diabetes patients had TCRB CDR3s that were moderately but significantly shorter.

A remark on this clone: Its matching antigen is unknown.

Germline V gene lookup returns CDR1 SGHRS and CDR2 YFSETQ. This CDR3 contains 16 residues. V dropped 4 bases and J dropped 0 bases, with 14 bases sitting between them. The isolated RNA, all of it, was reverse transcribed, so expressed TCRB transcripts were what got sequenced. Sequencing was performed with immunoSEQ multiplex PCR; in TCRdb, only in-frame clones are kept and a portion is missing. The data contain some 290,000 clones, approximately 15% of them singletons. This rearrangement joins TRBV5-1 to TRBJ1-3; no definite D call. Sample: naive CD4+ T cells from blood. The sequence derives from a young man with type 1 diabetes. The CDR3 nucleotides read TGCGCCAGCAGCACCCGGAGAGAGACCTCTGGAAACACCATATATTTT. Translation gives CASSTRRETSGNTIYF.